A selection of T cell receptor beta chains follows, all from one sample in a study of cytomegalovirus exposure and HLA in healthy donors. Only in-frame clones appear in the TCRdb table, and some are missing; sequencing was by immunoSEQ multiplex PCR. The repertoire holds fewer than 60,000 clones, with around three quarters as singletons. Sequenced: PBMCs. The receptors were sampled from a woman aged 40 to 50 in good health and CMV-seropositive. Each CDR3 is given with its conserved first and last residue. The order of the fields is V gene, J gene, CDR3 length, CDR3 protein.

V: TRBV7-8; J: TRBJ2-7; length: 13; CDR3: CASSQGQPYEQYF
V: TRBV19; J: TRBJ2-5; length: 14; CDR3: CASSSPGGQETQYF
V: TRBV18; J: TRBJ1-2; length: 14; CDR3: CASSPGQTPNGYTF
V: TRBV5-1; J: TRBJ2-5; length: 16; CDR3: CASSSRDGRQQETQYF
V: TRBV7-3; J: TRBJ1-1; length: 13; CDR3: CASSLQGYTEAFF
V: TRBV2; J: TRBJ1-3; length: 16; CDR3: CASSLGQGRSGNTIYF
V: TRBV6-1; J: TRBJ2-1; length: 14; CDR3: CAIESEGGYNEQFF
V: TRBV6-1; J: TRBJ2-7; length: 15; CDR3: CASSEAPDRGYEQYF
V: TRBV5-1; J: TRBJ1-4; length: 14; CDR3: CASSWGTGNEKLFF
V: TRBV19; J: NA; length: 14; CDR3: CASSIYSGEYEQYF
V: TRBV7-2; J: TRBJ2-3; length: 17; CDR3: CASSLRSLAGLTDTQYF
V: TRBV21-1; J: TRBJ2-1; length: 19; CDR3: CASTHLDSERGGEVKEQFF
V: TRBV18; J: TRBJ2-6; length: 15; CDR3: CASSPQGSGANVLTF
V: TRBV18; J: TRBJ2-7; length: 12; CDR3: CASSPTLYEQYF
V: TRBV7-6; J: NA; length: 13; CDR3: CASSLAGSHEQYF
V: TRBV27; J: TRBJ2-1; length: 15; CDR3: CASSLSWGTYNEQFF
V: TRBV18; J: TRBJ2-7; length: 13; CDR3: CASSPGTTGEQYF